This TCR beta chain is drawn from a study of T-cell memory formation after mild COVID-19. Findings of the study overall: CM and EM subsets held most contracting CD4+ clones; EMRA held CD8+ ones.

This clonotype came up a few times. Its matching antigen is unknown. TCRdb fed the 5' RACE reads into MiXCR, producing one record per CDR3 protein. The sample lists a few hundred thousand distinct CDR3 sequences; approximately 25% were seen once. Germline loops: CDR1 KGHDR, CDR2 SFDVKD. This CDR3 has 16 residues. Trimming left V 2 bases short and J 2 bases short, with 12 bases between. V gene TRBV24-1 combines with J gene TRBJ2-1; D tentatively fits TRBD1 or TRBD2 (5 bases each). Sequenced: PBMCs or a T cell subset sorted from them (not recorded which). The TCR originated in an adult woman who had mild COVID-19 (a few samples of this study predate the infection). Cell type and time point are not known. CDR3 in DNA: TGTGCCACCAGTGATTCCGGGACGTTAACCTACAATGAGCAGTTCTTC. Protein product: CATSDSGTLTYNEQFF.